This T cell receptor (beta chain) is drawn from a study of blood T cells in healthy people across ages (dated by TCRdb to the mid-2010s). With regard to the full study: In model experiments, template switching captured roughly one uniquely barcoded TCR beta cDNA molecule for every two T cells. The study measured age-related changes in TCR beta repertoire diversity using deep sequencing normalized with unique cDNA molecular identifiers. The donors were split into four age groups: young (average 16 years), middle-aged (roughly 39), aged (more than 55) and long-lived (roughly 86). To avoid experimental bias, donors of different ages were spread randomly across the sequencing lanes. The study analyzed two additional independent replicas of 1 million unique cDNA reads from the same blood draw for two donors, one aged 18 to 29 and one aged 80 or older. Overall study results and their limits: Compared with the aged group, the long-lived group had more naive CD4+ T cells, fewer expanded clones and increased TCR diversity, suggesting age selection. Total diversity estimates from one million sequenced T cells were considered lower bounds and underestimates. Observed TCR beta diversity correlated strongly with the percentage of naive T cells measured by flow cytometry. As age increased, observed TCR beta diversity per million T cells dropped in a roughly linear way, and a significant reduction was already evident by age around 41. Since profiling was done on bulk unsorted PBMCs, naive and antigen-experienced compartments could not be conclusively compared. Donor CMV infection status was unknown, potentially confounding age-related changes in expanded clonotypes.

Receptor amplification or capture employed 5' RACE. Sequencing relied on an Illumina HiSeq 2500. The second PCR ran for roughly 7 to 12 cycles and used a J-beta primer mix along with a sample-barcoded 5' primer. Each TCR beta cDNA molecule received a unique molecular identifier from a template-switch 5' adaptor carrying 12 random nucleotides. Each sample yielded at least 2.5 million CDR3-containing paired-end reads. All of the RNA was converted into first-strand cDNA using the Mint cDNA synthesis kit, with a TRBC-specific oligonucleotide serving as the primer. After uracil-DNA glycosylase treatment, a first 18-cycle PCR used universal primers M1SS and BC2_uni_R on all cDNA. In the paper's pipeline: Each sample was normalized by randomly selecting 1 million high-quality reads, each carrying a distinct molecular identifier. Reads sharing molecular identifiers were discarded rather than binned into consensus sequences. MiTCR, with a Q25 quality threshold and the strictest error-elimination algorithm, was used for CDR3 identification, clonotype clustering and error correction. A nonparametric unseen species model with Euler transformation was used to estimate a lower bound on total TCR beta diversity. Starting from the raw public reads, TCRdb applied fastp trimming at Q25, assembled clones with MiXCR and retained in-frame beta chains. Identical CDR3 proteins give one entry, which carries the most common genes and DNA. None of the V and J calls come from the authors' own analysis; TCRdb made them. The sample table holds roughly 2 million distinct CDR3 sequences, of which 49% were seen once. The ten most abundant clones make up less than 2.5% of the sample.

The 39 donors, aged roughly 6 to 100 years, were systemically healthy Caucasian individuals from Russia. Ten milliliters of peripheral blood were drawn from each donor into EDTA-treated Vacutainer tubes. Ficoll-Paque density-gradient centrifugation was used to isolate PBMCs, with at least 6.5 million obtained per sample. Total RNA was extracted from PBMCs with Trizol reagent, with at least 5 micrograms obtained per sample. The percentages of naive CD45RAhigh/CD27high T cells were determined by flow cytometry on a PBMC aliquot from every donor. From the cysteine up to the phenylalanine, the CDR3 has a length of 14 residues. Only the CDR3 DNA stays, 42 bases, in frame from base 1. In the germline V gene, CDR1 corresponds to SGHAT and CDR2 to FQNNGV. V is cut by 5 bases and J by 5 bases, and the space between the germline ends is 13 bases. Comments on this clonotype: The antigen it binds to is not known. Base qualities are not recorded, but no much larger clone differs from it by a single base.

The chain links TRBV11-2 with TRBJ2-1; perhaps TRBD2 is the D gene, with 5 bases matching. Sequencing input: blood. This receptor was taken from a woman aged 40-49 years in good health. CDR3 loop: CASSPIRGNNEQFF. The bases are TGTGCCAGCAGCCCCATTCGGGGAAACAATGAGCAGTTCTTC. The variable domain in full, with residues beyond the CDR3 obtained from the reference TRBV11-2 and TRBJ2-1 genes, is EAGVAQSPRYKIIEKRQSVAFWCNPISGHATLYWYQQILGQGPKLLIQFQNNGVVDDSQLPKDRFSAERLKGVDSTLKIQPAKLEDSAVYLCASSPIRGNNEQFFGPGTRLTVL.